A single sample is the source of the 8 T cell receptor beta chains below, sequenced in a study of blood T cell repertoires in COVID-19. Profiling relied on immunoSEQ multiplex PCR, and the TCRdb table lists in-frame clones only, not all of them. The data contain 60,000 to 90,000 clones, roughly 89% of them singletons. The sample comprised peripheral blood. These receptors were taken from a woman of 80 years or more with active or convalescent COVID-19.

V is TRBV11-3 and J is TRBJ2-1; 13 bases fit TRBD2. The germline V gene has CDR1 SGHNT and CDR2 YENEEA. This CDR3 has 17 residues. V dropped 0 bases and J dropped 9; count of bases not matched to a gene: 8. CDR3 amino acids: CASSLDRTSGGASEQFF. The CDR3 DNA reads as TGTGCCAGCAGCTTAGATCGAACTAGCGGGGGGGCCTCTGAGCAGTTCTTC.

The V call is TRBV5-1, the J call TRBJ2-7; 8 bases are shared with TRBD2. In germline, CDR1 is SGHRS, CDR2 YFSETQ. The CDR3 extends over 16 amino acids. The junction had 5 bases not matched to a gene; V was cut back by 0 bases and J by 0 bases. As DNA, the CDR3 is TGCGCCAGCAGCTTGGCCGGTAGCGGGGTCTCCTACGAGCAGTACTTC. Protein sequence: CASSLAGSGVSYEQYF.

The chain carries TRBV3-1 (or the pseudogene TRBV3-2) and TRBJ2-7, with a possible D match to TRBD1 (6 bases). The CDR3 length is 15 residues. The germline gives CDR1 LGHDT, CDR2 YNNKEL (reference sequence). V lost 0 bases and J 2 bases, leaving 11 bases between the germline ends. The CDR3, as DNA: TGTGCCAGCAGCCAAGAACAGGGTATCCCCTACGAGCAGTACTTC. Translation gives CASSQEQGIPYEQYF.

This clone turned up a few times. V usage is TRBV7-9 and J usage is TRBJ2-7; D is possibly TRBD2 (7 bases). CDR1 and CDR2 (germline): SEHNR, FQNEAQ (reference sequence). Deletions cut 5 bases from V and 2 bases from J, with 16 bases between. The CDR3 runs 15 residues. This CDR3 reads CASSLKGGGAYEQYF. CDR3 nucleotide sequence: TGTGCCAGCAGCCTCAAAGGGGGAGGGGCCTACGAGCAGTACTTC.

The chain has TRBV27 and TRBJ1-6, with no clear D. V was shortened by 2 bases and J by 9 bases, with 11 bases between the two germline ends. Germline V gene data show CDR1 as MNHEY and CDR2 as SMNVEV (reference sequence). The CDR3 consists of 14 residues. For the CDR3, the DNA is TGTGCCAGCAGTTTACGCGGAAAGGCTTCACCCCTCCACTTT. Protein: CASSLRGKASPLHF.

The rearrangement links TRBV18 to TRBJ2-2, with 9 bases lining up with TRBD1. Germline CDR1 is KGHSH and CDR2 is LQKENI. The CDR3 extends over 18 amino acids. V lost 3 bases, J lost 1 base, and 9 bases stayed unmatched. The CDR3 spells CASSPQPPGQGNTGELFF. Written as DNA, the CDR3 is TGTGCCAGCTCACCTCAACCACCGGGACAGGGGAACACCGGGGAGCTGTTTTTT.

J is TRBJ2-7 and V is TRBV7-8; TRBD2 is a possible D gene (7 bases). V was trimmed by 2 bases and J by 6 bases, leaving 17 bases between them. CDR1 SGHVS and CDR2 FQNEAQ come from the germline V gene. The CDR3 extends over 15 amino acids. The CDR3 spells CASSLRSGAGAEQYF. For the CDR3, the DNA is TGTGCCAGCAGCTTACGTTCAGGGGCGGGGGCCGAGCAGTACTTC.

This clone has only one observation. The rearrangement links TRBV7-2 to TRBJ2-3; 7 bases match TRBD2. CDR3 length equals 15 residues. J gave up 1 base and V 3 bases, and 4 bases lay outside the gene matches. The germline V gene encodes CDR1 SGHTA and CDR2 FQGNSA. The DNA of the CDR3 is TGTGCCAGCAGCTTGGCGGCGGGAGGCACAGATACGCAGTATTTT. It translates to CASSLAAGGTDTQYF.